The 30 T cell receptor beta chains reported below all come from one sample, sequenced in a study of T-cell reconstitution after alpha-beta-depleted transplantation in children. A library of TCRbeta sequences, prepared with unique molecular identifiers, was generated. TCRdb re-analysed the PCR reads in MiXCR, keeping a single row per CDR3 protein. This sample has about 870,000 distinct CDR3 sequences, with roughly 15% found just once. The source material was PBMCs, mostly from graft donor cells, sampled 360 days after TCRalphabeta/CD19-depleted stem cell transplant. The receptor set was obtained from a male patient between 10 and 17 years old who had a stem cell transplant for acute lymphoblastic leukemia, so the T cells may come from the graft donor.

This clonotype was counted ten times or more. This chain links TRBV24-1 with TRBJ2-1, with no clear D. Trimming removed 2 bases from V and 8 bases from J, with 12 bases in between. The V gene's germline CDR1 is KGHDR and CDR2 SFDVKD. The CDR3 loop spans 14 amino acids. CDR3 nucleotides: TGTGCCACCAGTGATTCTTGGACGAGTGATGAGCAGTTCTTC. Amino acid sequence: CATSDSWTSDEQFF.

V gene TRBV5-6 combines with J gene TRBJ2-5, with unresolved D. Germline lookup yields CDR1 SGHDT and CDR2 YYEEEE. The CDR3 extends over 13 amino acids. The ends were cut back, 2 bases at V and 5 bases at J, with 10 bases in the middle. In nucleotides, the CDR3 is TGTGCCAGCAGCTTTTCAAGAGTTGAGACCCAGTACTTC. Its protein is CASSFSRVETQYF.

The chain recombines TRBV20-1 with TRBJ1-6; D unresolved. CDR1 is DFQATT and CDR2 is SNEGSKA in the germline V gene (reference sequence). This CDR3 has 14 residues. Trimming took off 4 bases at V and 5 bases at J, with 12 bases between the two ends. The CDR3, as DNA: TGCAGTGCTAACGAGCCAGGCCATAATTCACCCCTCCACTTT. This encodes CSANEPGHNSPLHF.

V is TRBV27 and J is TRBJ1-4; D is unresolved. The CDR3 extends over 14 amino acids. CDR1 is MNHEY and CDR2 is SMNVEV in the germline V gene (reference sequence). The V gene lost 10 bases and the J gene lost 0 bases, with 12 bases spanning the gap. The CDR3 loop reads CATKRAPTNEKLFF. The CDR3 DNA follows: TGTGCCACTAAGAGGGCTCCAACTAATGAAAAACTGTTTTTT.

The chain has TRBV20-1 and TRBJ2-1, with D possibly matching TRBD2 (5 bases). V was pared by 4 bases and J by 0 bases, with 19 bases between. From germline, CDR1 is DFQATT and CDR2 SNEGSKA (reference sequence). The CDR3 extends over 17 amino acids. CDR3: CSATNQDRGSSYNEQFF. DNA of the CDR3: TGCAGTGCTACAAACCAGGACCGAGGGAGCTCCTACAATGAGCAGTTCTTC.

In this sample, this clonotype turned up a few times. The rearrangement uses TRBV5-1 and TRBJ2-7; 9 bases are shared with TRBD2. The J segment lost 4 bases and the V segment lost 2 bases, leaving 7 bases of the junction unmatched. Germline lookup yields CDR1 SGHRS and CDR2 YFSETQ. The CDR3 runs 15 residues. The CDR3 reads CASSFLAGKLYEQYF. CDR3 nucleotides: TGCGCCAGCAGCTTTCTAGCGGGAAAACTTTACGAGCAGTACTTC. The complete variable domain, with remaining parts taken from reference TRBV5-1 and TRBJ2-7, reads KAGVTQTPRYLIKTRGQQVTLSCSPISGHRSVSWYQQTPGQGLQFLFEYFSETQRNKGNFPGRFSGRQFSNSRSEMNVSTLELGDSALYLCASSFLAGKLYEQYFGPGTRLTVT.

The chain uses TRBV29-1 and TRBJ2-7; D not certain. V was trimmed by 0 bases and J by 0 bases, leaving 6 bases between them. From germline, CDR1 is SQVTM and CDR2 ANQGSEA. This CDR3 contains 13 residues. CDR3 region: CSVEEPNSYEQYF. CDR3 DNA: TGCAGCGTTGAAGAGCCTAACTCCTACGAGCAGTACTTC.

The genes are TRBV3-1 and TRBJ2-7; D is uncertain. This CDR3 has 12 amino acids. V lost 1 base, J lost 6 bases, and 7 bases lay in between. CDR1 LGHDT and CDR2 YNNKEL come from the germline V gene (reference sequence). CDR3 DNA sequence: TGTGCCAGCAGCCAAGTTTTAGGCGAGCAGTACTTC. Translation: CASSQVLGEQYF.

The chain carries TRBV11-1 and TRBJ2-5, with TRBD2 matching over 8 bases. Germline V gives CDR1 SGHAT, CDR2 FQDESV (reference sequence). V lost 1 base, J lost 4 bases, and 14 bases stayed unmatched. The CDR3 spans 18 residues. CDR3 DNA sequence: TGTGCCAGCAGCTTAGTCTCGGTGCTAGCGGGTAGCCTAGAGACCCAGTACTTC. Translated: CASSLVSVLAGSLETQYF.

Concerning this clonotype: Given a much more abundant clone one base away, this may be a read error. This rearrangement joins TRBV2 to TRBJ2-2; D is perhaps TRBD1 (6 bases). Germline V gives CDR1 SNHLY, CDR2 FYNNEI. The CDR3 consists of 13 residues. Here the CDR3 DNA reads TGTGCCACCAGTAGACAGGTCACCGGGGAGCTGTTTTTT. Its translation: CATSRQVTGELFF. The variable domain in full, with the rest retrieved from reference TRBV2 and TRBJ2-2, is EPEVTQTPSHQVTQMGQEVILRCVPISNHLYFYWYRQILGQKVEFLVSFYNNEISEKSEIFDDQFSVERPDGSNFTLKIRSTKLEDSAMYFCATSRQVTGELFFGEGSRLTVL.

This rearrangement joins TRBV5-1 to TRBJ1-2; 7 positions match TRBD1. The CDR3 spans 14 residues. Germline V CDR1 and CDR2: SGHRS, YFSETQ. V was clipped by 0 bases and J by 2 bases; unmatched bases: 1. CDR3 DNA: TGCGCCAGCAGCTTGGAGGGACAGAACTATGGCTACACCTTC. Translating it yields CASSLEGQNYGYTF.

The chain is built from TRBV4-1 and TRBJ2-7; a possible D gene is TRBD1 (6 bases). Germline loops: CDR1 MGHRA, CDR2 YSYEKL. The CDR3 covers 20 residues. Trimming stripped 2 bases from V and 9 bases from J, with 35 bases between. The CDR3 is CASSQRPRSRISYRSTGQYF. The CDR3 bases are TGCGCCAGCAGCCAAAGGCCAAGAAGCAGGATATCATACAGGTCGACAGGGCAGTACTTC.

The sample holds many counts of this clonotype. J is TRBJ2-3 and V is TRBV5-1; D gene ambiguous. Trimming took 6 bases from V and 0 from J, leaving 11 bases between them. The CDR3 is made up of 14 amino acids. From germline, CDR1 is SGHRS and CDR2 YFSETQ. The CDR3 sequence: CASTPAESTDTQYF. CDR3 DNA: TGCGCCAGCACCCCTGCGGAGAGCACAGATACGCAGTATTTT.

The chain carries TRBV4-1 and TRBJ2-1, with 10 bases aligning to TRBD2. The CDR3 contains 19 residues. V lost 4 bases and J lost 6; bases outside the gene matches: 18. Germline V gives CDR1 MGHRA, CDR2 YSYEKL. The CDR3 is CASSRTCTGTSDLINEQFF. The CDR3 DNA reads TGCGCCAGCAGCCGAACATGCACCGGGACTAGCGACCTTATCAATGAGCAGTTCTTC.

This clonotype was observed at least ten times. The genes are TRBV29-1 and TRBJ2-1; weak D call: TRBD1 (6 bases). This CDR3 is built from 14 residues. Germline V CDR1 and CDR2: SQVTM, ANQGSEA. Trimming cost V 6 bases and J 0 bases, with 12 bases left between them. The DNA of the CDR3 is TGCAGCGTCGGGACACCAGCCTCCTACAATGAGCAGTTCTTC. It translates to CSVGTPASYNEQFF.

The chain carries TRBV7-2 and TRBJ1-5; D is ambiguous. V dropped 4 bases and J dropped 5 bases, with 12 bases sitting between them. The CDR3 has 14 residues. CDR1 SGHTA and CDR2 FQGNSA come from the germline V gene. The CDR3 reads CASSSSLGDQPQHF. The CDR3 DNA is TGTGCCAGCAGCTCCTCTCTGGGTGATCAGCCCCAGCATTTT.

V gene TRBV20-1 combines with J gene TRBJ2-7, with a tentative D call TRBD1 (5 bases). This CDR3 has 13 amino acids. V was pared by 6 bases and J by 0 bases, with 12 bases between. The V gene's germline CDR1 is DFQATT and CDR2 SNEGSKA (reference sequence). CDR3 in amino acids: CSADSRVSYEQYF. The CDR3, as DNA: TGCAGTGCAGACTCCAGGGTCTCCTACGAGCAGTACTTC.

This chain connects TRBV5-1 to TRBJ2-3; TRBD2 aligns across 7 bases. Germline CDR1 is SGHRS and CDR2 is YFSETQ. This CDR3 has 17 amino acids. With 4 bases clipped from V and 6 bases from J, the junction kept 17 bases outside the gene matches. The CDR3 loop is CASSRASGLVGTDTQYF. The DNA of the CDR3 is TGCGCCAGCAGCCGAGCATCAGGACTAGTCGGGACCGATACGCAGTATTTT.

This clonotype appeared a few times. The chain is built from TRBV27 and TRBJ2-1; no clear D gene. Germline V gene lookup returns CDR1 MNHEY and CDR2 SMNVEV (reference sequence). The CDR3 is 11 amino acids. V lost 6 bases, J lost 8 bases, and 8 bases lay in between. The CDR3 loop reads CASSHVDEQFF. CDR3 nucleotides: TGTGCCAGCAGCCACGTGGATGAGCAGTTCTTC.

This clonotype was seen a handful of times. The genes are TRBV4-1 and TRBJ2-4; D is perhaps TRBD2 (7 bases). The germline V gene has CDR1 MGHRA and CDR2 YSYEKL. The ends were cut back, 1 base at V and 0 bases at J, with 13 bases in the middle. This CDR3 has 17 amino acids. The CDR3: CASSQVGRGIAKNIQYF. The CDR3 DNA is TGCGCCAGCAGCCAAGTAGGGAGGGGGATAGCCAAAAACATTCAGTACTTC.

The V and J genes are TRBV6-5 and TRBJ2-1, with 9 positions matching TRBD1. From germline, CDR1 is MNHEY and CDR2 SVGAGI. The CDR3 extends over 14 amino acids. With 3 bases clipped from V and 10 bases from J, the junction kept 7 bases outside the gene matches. DNA for the CDR3: TGTGCCAGCAGTTATTTAACAGGGGGCAGGGAGCAGTTCTTC. As protein: CASSYLTGGREQFF.

This clonotype has more than one count but fewer than ten. This chain uses TRBV3-1 with TRBJ1-1; D not resolved. The CDR3 consists of 15 residues. Trimming left V 4 bases short and J 4 bases short, with 16 bases between. Per the germline V gene, CDR1 is LGHDT and CDR2 is YNNKEL (reference sequence). CDR3 sequence (DNA): TGTGCCAGCAGCCCCCGGGGTAATTATGGCACTGAAGCTTTCTTT. This encodes CASSPRGNYGTEAFF.

In its sample, this clonotype was seen a few times. V usage is TRBV24-1 and J usage is TRBJ2-7; D is ambiguous. The CDR3 length is 16 residues. Germline CDR1 KGHDR, CDR2 SFDVKD. V was clipped by 4 bases and J by 0 bases, with 15 bases between them. CDR3 nucleotide sequence: TGTGCCACCAGTGAATTCTCCCGGAGTTCCTCCTACGAGCAGTACTTC. Its protein is CATSEFSRSSSYEQYF.

This clonotype was recorded at least ten times. The V gene is TRBV5-1, the J gene TRBJ2-1; no clear D gene. This CDR3 is built from 11 residues. V dropped 4 bases and J dropped 6 bases, with 5 bases sitting between them. Germline lookup yields CDR1 SGHRS and CDR2 YFSETQ. The CDR3 sequence: CASSAGNEQFF. DNA for the CDR3: TGCGCCAGCAGCGCCGGCAATGAGCAGTTCTTC.

The chain couples TRBV6-5 to TRBJ2-3, with 7 nucleotides matching TRBD1. With 5 bases clipped from V and 6 bases from J, the junction kept 11 bases outside the gene matches. The CDR3 covers 15 residues. Germline assignment: CDR1 MNHEY and CDR2 SVGAGI. CDR3 region: CASSHRQGVGDTQYF. For the CDR3, the DNA is TGTGCCAGCAGTCACAGACAGGGCGTCGGGGATACGCAGTATTTT.

CDR3: CASSNGQLSSYEQYF. The CDR3 region has the DNA TGTGCCAGCTCCAACGGGCAGCTGAGCTCCTACGAGCAGTACTTC. The V and J genes are TRBV18 and TRBJ2-7; no definite D call. CDR1 KGHSH and CDR2 LQKENI come from the germline V gene. V gave up 6 bases and J gave up 0 bases, with 15 bases separating them. The CDR3 runs to 15 residues.

This clonotype was seen a handful of times. The rearrangement links TRBV29-1 to TRBJ2-7; 10 positions match TRBD2. Trimming at V came to 0 bases and at J to 2 bases, leaving 1 base not matched to a gene. CDR1 SQVTM and CDR2 ANQGSEA come from the germline V gene. The CDR3 contains 14 residues. DNA of the CDR3: TGCAGCGTTGAAGAAAGCGGGAGGGCCTACGAGCAGTACTTC. As protein: CSVEESGRAYEQYF.

The gene calls are TRBV10-3 and TRBJ1-2; D not resolved. Germline CDR1 reads ENHRY; CDR2 reads SYGVKD. V lost 6 bases, J lost 3 bases, and 11 bases lay in between. The CDR3 consists of 13 residues. This CDR3 is CAISDRLDYGYTF. The CDR3 bases are TGTGCCATCAGCGATAGGTTGGACTATGGCTACACCTTC.

This clonotype was recorded at least ten times. CDR3 in DNA: TGTGCCAGCAGCCATTTAGCGGGAAATACGCAGTATTTT. It translates to CASSHLAGNTQYF. The rearrangement joins TRBV3-1 to TRBJ2-3; 8 bases agree with TRBD2. This CDR3 has 13 amino acids. V lost 3 bases and J lost 7; bases outside the gene matches: 3. Germline V gene lookup returns CDR1 LGHDT and CDR2 YNNKEL (reference sequence).

This chain connects TRBV7-9 to TRBJ2-2; D is unresolved. The ends were cut back, 5 bases at V and 3 bases at J, with 13 bases in the middle. The CDR3 length is 15 residues. Looked up from germline, CDR1 is SEHNR and CDR2 is FQNEAQ (reference sequence). In DNA form, the CDR3 reads TGTGCCAGCAGCCCACCTATAGAGTACACCGGGGAGCTGTTTTTT. Its translation is CASSPPIEYTGELFF.